This T cell receptor (beta chain) is drawn from a study of blood T cell repertoires in COVID-19. Study details: T cells, B-cell-depleted T cells, or PBMCs provided the cDNA or gDNA that served as material.

CDR1 SGHAT and CDR2 FQNNGV come from the germline V gene. V was clipped by 1 base and J by 2 bases, with 8 bases between them. This CDR3 spans 14 amino acids. Clones were read by immunoSEQ multiplex PCR, and TCRdb kept only the in-frame ones, dropping some. The sample holds over 250,000 clones; around 90% are singletons and the top ten take 1% to 1.3%. J is TRBJ2-5 and V is TRBV11-2, with D possibly being TRBD1 (5 bases). This clonotype was obtained from a woman aged 30 to 39 who had recovered from COVID-19. Sequencing used PBMCs or T cells enriched from blood (not recorded which). The CDR3 sequence is CASSLAWTQETQYF. The CDR3 coding sequence is TGTGCCAGCAGCTTAGCCTGGACACAAGAGACCCAGTACTTC.